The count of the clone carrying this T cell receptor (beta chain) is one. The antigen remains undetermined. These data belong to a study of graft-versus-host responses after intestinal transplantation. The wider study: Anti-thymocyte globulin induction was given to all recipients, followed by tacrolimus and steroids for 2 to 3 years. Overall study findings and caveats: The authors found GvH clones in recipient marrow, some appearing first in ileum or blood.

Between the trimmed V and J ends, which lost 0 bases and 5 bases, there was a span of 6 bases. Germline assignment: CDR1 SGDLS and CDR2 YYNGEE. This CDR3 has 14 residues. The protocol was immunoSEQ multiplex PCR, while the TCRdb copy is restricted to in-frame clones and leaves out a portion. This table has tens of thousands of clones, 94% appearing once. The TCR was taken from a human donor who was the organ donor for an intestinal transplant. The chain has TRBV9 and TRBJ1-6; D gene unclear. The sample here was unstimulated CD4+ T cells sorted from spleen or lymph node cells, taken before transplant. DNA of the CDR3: TGTGCCAGCAGCGTAGTCAGCAATAATTCACCCCTCCACTTT. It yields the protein CASSVVSNNSPLHF.